This T cell receptor (beta chain) came from a study of OX40 agonist ivuxolimab in advanced cancers. Concerning the study at large: The costimulatory receptor OX40 (CD134) was targeted by ivuxolimab, a fully human IgG2 agonistic monoclonal antibody. The paper reports the monotherapy dose-escalation portion (N of about 50 patients) of the phase I ivuxolimab trial. The purpose of peripheral TCRbeta sequencing was to test whether ivuxolimab changed TCR sequence diversity and led to clonal T-cell expansion. Of the roughly 51 dose-escalation patients, hepatocellular carcinoma was present in about 20, melanoma in roughly 15, renal cell carcinoma in 9 and head and neck cancer in 9. Partial responses occurred in three dose-escalation patients: two with cutaneous melanoma and one with hepatocellular carcinoma. Patients were allowed to have had prior anti-PD-1, anti-PD-L1 or anti-CTLA-4 therapy, and 30% to 40% of the dose-escalation patients had been treated with checkpoint inhibitors. Intravenous ivuxolimab was administered to patients every 2 weeks at six dose levels: 0.01, 0.1, 0.3, 1.5, 3 and 10 mg/kg. In the dose-escalation cohort, more than 75% of patients were male, and the mean age was approximately 55 years, with a range of about 20 to 90. Study-wide findings and limitations: After ivuxolimab, CD8+ T cells had more expanded clones than CD4+ T cells on average. At doses of 0.1 to 3.0 mg/kg, clonal expansion of both CD4+ and CD8+ T cells in blood was seen between baseline and week 6. Partial responders in the 0.1-3.0 mg/kg groups had among the lowest normalized peripheral clonal expansion, especially among CD8+ T cells. Antigen specificity was not determined for the clonally expanded peripheral T cells. Low levels of normalized T-cell clonal expansion were also seen in some nonresponding patients.

Patients with autoimmune disease history or receiving systemic immunosuppression were excluded from the trial. Peripheral blood for TCR sequencing was collected from all dose cohorts at baseline, on cycle 4 day 1, and on cycle 7 day 1. The samples were drawn from a first-in-human, open-label, multicenter phase I dose-escalation trial of ivuxolimab. Adults with locally advanced or metastatic head and neck squamous cell, hepatocellular, melanoma or renal cell carcinoma were enrolled in the trial. CD4+ and CD8+ T cells were sorted separately from peripheral blood before TCR sequencing. Notes on this clone: Its antigen is still unknown. Per-base qualities were not stored, and no clone one base away is much larger.

For sequencing of the TCRbeta CDR3 region, genomic DNA was extracted from the sorted cells. TCRbeta CDR3 regions were sequenced using the immunoSEQ Assay. As stored in TCRdb, this immuneACCESS dataset retains in-frame rearrangements with V and J assigned. A fraction of the clones does not appear; measured against another copy, unresolved V genes explain less than half of the discrepancy, and the remainder lacks a known reason. For this sample the table gives some 40,000 clones, of which 89% were detected only once. Of the sample, approximately 45% is held by the ten largest clones. The CDR3, cysteine through phenylalanine, is 11 amino acids long. The sequence is cut down to CDR3 DNA, 33 bases in frame from base 1. V sheds 4 bases and J sheds 4 bases, leaving 2 bases between their ends. Taken from the germline V gene, the CDR1 and CDR2 loops are MDHEN and SYDVKM.

The specimen comprised CD4+ or CD8+ T cells sorted from blood, sampled in a trial of the OX40 agonist ivuxolimab. The rearrangement combines TRBV28 with TRBJ2-1, with the D gene not confidently named. The source is an adult with an advanced solid tumor such as melanoma, head and neck, liver or kidney cancer. The nucleotides read TGTGCCAGCAGTTCGTACAATGAGCAGTTCTTC. Its translation reads: CASSSYNEQFF.